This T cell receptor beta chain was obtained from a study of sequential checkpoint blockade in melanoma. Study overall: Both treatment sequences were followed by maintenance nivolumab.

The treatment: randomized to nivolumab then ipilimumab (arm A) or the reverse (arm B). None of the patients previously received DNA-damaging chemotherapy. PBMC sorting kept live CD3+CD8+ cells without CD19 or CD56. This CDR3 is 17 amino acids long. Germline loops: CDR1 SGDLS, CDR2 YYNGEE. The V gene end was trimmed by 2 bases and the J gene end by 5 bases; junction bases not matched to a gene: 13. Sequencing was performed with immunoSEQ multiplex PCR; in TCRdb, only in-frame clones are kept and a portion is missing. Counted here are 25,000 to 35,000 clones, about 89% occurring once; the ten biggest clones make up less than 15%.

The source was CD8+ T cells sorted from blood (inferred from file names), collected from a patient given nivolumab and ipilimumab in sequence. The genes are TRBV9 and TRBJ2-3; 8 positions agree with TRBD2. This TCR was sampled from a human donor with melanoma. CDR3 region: CASSVITSGPLVDTQYF. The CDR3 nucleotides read TGTGCCAGCAGCGTTATAACTAGCGGCCCCCTCGTAGATACGCAGTATTTT.